This TCR beta chain was sequenced during a study of technical replicates of blood from a few donors. There are 15 residues in the CDR3. From germline, CDR1 is SGHRS and CDR2 YFSETQ. Trimming at V came to 5 bases and at J to 6 bases, leaving 10 bases not matched to a gene. Clones were read by immunoSEQ multiplex PCR, and TCRdb kept only the in-frame ones, dropping some. The sample yields about 76,000 clones, 85% to 95% seen once. V usage is TRBV5-1 and J usage is TRBJ2-1; 8 bases map to TRBD2. Source material: T cells isolated from PBMCs. This TCR was sampled from a human donor in good health. This chain's CDR3 is CASRRREGQANEQFF. For the CDR3, the DNA is TGCGCCAGCAGGCGCCGGGAGGGCCAGGCCAATGAGCAGTTCTTC.